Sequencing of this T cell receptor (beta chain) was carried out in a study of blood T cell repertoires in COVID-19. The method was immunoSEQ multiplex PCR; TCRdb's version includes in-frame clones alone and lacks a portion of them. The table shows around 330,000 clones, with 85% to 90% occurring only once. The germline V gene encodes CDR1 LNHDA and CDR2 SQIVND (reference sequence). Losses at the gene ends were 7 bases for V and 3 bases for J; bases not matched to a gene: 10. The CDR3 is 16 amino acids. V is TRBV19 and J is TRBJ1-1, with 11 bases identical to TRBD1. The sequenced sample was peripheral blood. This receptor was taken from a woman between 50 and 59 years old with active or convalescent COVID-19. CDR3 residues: CASNPRTGGSYTEAFF. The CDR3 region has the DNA TGTGCCAGTAACCCTAGGACAGGGGGCAGCTACACTGAAGCTTTCTTT.